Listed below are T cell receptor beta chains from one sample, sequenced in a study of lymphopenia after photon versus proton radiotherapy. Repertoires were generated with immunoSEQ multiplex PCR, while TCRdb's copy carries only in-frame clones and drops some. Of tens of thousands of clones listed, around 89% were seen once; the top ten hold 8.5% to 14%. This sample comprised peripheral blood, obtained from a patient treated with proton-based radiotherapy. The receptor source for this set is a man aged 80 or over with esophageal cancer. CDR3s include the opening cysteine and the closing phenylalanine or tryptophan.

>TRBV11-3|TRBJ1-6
CASSLDSNSPLHF
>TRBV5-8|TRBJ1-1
CASSPDMNTEAFF
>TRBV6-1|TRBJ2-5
CASSEGPPVSQYF
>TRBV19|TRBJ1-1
CASSIDARGLTEAFF
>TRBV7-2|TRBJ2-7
CASSSYRTSGSYEQYF
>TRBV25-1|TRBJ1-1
CASSEYMGLEAFF
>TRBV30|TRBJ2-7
CAWTRDRATYEQYF
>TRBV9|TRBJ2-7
CASSVEGRGAPYEQYF
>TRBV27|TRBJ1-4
CASSSGQVGKLFF
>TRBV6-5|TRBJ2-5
CASRGGGRVGETQYF
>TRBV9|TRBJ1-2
CASSGRIRRLYGYTF
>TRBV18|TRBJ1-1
CASSSGRDLFEAFF
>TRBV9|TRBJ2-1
CASSVATWDRASGQFF
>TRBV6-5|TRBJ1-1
CASRITPNTEAFF
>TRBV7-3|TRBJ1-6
CASSETGLSPLHF
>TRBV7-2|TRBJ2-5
CASTGVGTYQETQYF
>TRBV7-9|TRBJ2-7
CASSLTSGRVLHEQYF
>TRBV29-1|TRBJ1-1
CSVELGGGDTEAFF
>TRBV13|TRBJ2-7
CASSLSYASGGIGYEQYF
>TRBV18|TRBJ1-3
CASSPRQGASSGNTIYF
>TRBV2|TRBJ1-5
CASWTGNNQPQHF
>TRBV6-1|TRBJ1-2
CASNSFGGYTF
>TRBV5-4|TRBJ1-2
CASSARSGEGYTF
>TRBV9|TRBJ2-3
CASSVWASSTDTQYF
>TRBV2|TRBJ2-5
CASGKNEGETQYF
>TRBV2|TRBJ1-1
CASSVAGGGMNTEAFF
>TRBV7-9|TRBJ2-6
CASQQGFSGANVLTF